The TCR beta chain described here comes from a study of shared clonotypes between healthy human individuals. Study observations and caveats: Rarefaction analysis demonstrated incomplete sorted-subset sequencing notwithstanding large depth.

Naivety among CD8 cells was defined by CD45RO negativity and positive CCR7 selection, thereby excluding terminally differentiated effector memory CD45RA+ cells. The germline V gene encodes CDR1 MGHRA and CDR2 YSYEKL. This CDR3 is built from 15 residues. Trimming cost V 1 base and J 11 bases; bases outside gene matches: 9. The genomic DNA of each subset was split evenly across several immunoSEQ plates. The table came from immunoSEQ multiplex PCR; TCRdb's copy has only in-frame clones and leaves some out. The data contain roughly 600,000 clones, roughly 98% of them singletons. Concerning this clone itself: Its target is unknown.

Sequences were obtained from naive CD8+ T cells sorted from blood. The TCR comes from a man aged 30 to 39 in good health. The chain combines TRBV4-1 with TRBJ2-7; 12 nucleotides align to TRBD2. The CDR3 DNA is TGCGCCAGCAGCCAAGCTCCCGGACTAGCGGGGCAGAAGTACTTC. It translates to CASSQAPGLAGQKYF.